These 5 T cell receptor beta chains were sequenced from one sample in a study of blood T cell repertoires in COVID-19. Clones were sequenced by immunoSEQ multiplex PCR, and TCRdb holds only the in-frame ones, with some missing. The profile covers around 330,000 clones, with roughly 90% appearing a single time and roughly 4% taken by the ten largest. The material sequenced was peripheral blood. The receptor set was obtained from a woman aged 45-65 years with active or convalescent COVID-19.

This chain connects TRBV9 to TRBJ1-2; TRBD1 agrees at 7 bases. After removal of 6 bases from V and 0 bases from J, the junction contained 5 bases not matched to a gene. Germline assignment: CDR1 SGDLS and CDR2 YYNGEE. The CDR3 runs 14 residues. The CDR3 loop is CASTTGQTNYGYTF. The CDR3 bases are TGTGCCAGCACAACGGGACAGACTAACTATGGCTACACCTTC.

This chain links TRBV6-2 or TRBV6-3 with TRBJ1-1; D call uncertain. Germline V gene sequence: CDR1 MNHEY, CDR2 SVGEGT. The CDR3 consists of 16 residues. Trimming shortened V by 4 bases and J by 1 base, and 16 bases separated the two germline ends. CDR3 bases: TGTGCCAGCAGTTTTTCATTGACACGACCGAACACTGAAGCTTTCTTT. It is translated as CASSFSLTRPNTEAFF.

The V call is TRBV6-5, the J call TRBJ1-1, with D uncertain. Between the trimmed V and J ends, which lost 4 bases and 0 bases, there was a span of 15 bases. The CDR3 is made up of 16 amino acids. Per the germline V gene, CDR1 is MNHEY and CDR2 is SVGAGI. The CDR3 loop is CASSFFGKLMNTEAFF. In DNA form, the CDR3 reads TGTGCCAGCAGTTTTTTCGGGAAGTTAATGAACACTGAAGCTTTCTTT.

The chain carries TRBV5-1 and TRBJ1-6, with D maybe TRBD1 (6 bases). This CDR3 contains 14 residues. From germline, CDR1 is SGHRS and CDR2 YFSETQ. The V end lost 4 bases, the J end lost 8 bases, and 13 bases lay between the germline ends. The CDR3 coding sequence is TGCGCCAGCAGCCCGACGGACAGTTATTCACCCCTCCACTTT. Protein: CASSPTDSYSPLHF.

In DNA, the CDR3 is TGTGCCAGCAGTTTCCGACAGGGGGCCGGGGTTAACTATGGCTACACCTTC. Its protein is CASSFRQGAGVNYGYTF. V gene TRBV27 combines with J gene TRBJ1-2; TRBD1 matches at 10 bases. With V trimmed by 3 bases and J by 1 base, 8 bases remained unmatched. The CDR3 covers 17 residues. CDR1 and CDR2 from the germline V gene are MNHEY and SMNVEV (reference sequence).